This T cell receptor (beta chain) was retrieved from a study of T cells expressing NK-cell markers. CDR3 length: 13 amino acids. The germline CDR1 and CDR2 sequences are SQVTM and ANQGSEA. TCRdb reprocessed the 5' RACE reads, keeping one entry per CDR3 protein, no DNA. This sample's clone table lists some 390,000 distinct CDR3 sequences. Source material: blood T cells: a sorted CD56 or NKG2C T cell subset, CD4+ or CD8+ T cells, or bulk PBMC T cells (not recorded which). The clonotype was recovered from a woman between 50 and 59 years old in good health. J is TRBJ2-2 and V is TRBV29-1; TCRdb calls TRBD2, which cannot be checked without DNA. The CDR3: CSVPAWATGELFF.